These 16 T cell receptor beta chains were sequenced from one sample in a study of cytomegalovirus exposure and HLA in healthy donors. Vbeta (60) and Jbeta (13) primers were used in the PCR. The table came from immunoSEQ multiplex PCR; TCRdb's copy has only in-frame clones and leaves some out. This table holds about 150,000 clones, roughly 70% found once. Sequencing was done on a sample of PBMCs. Every receptor here comes from a woman aged 40 to 50 in good health and CMV-seronegative.

The chain joins TRBV9 to TRBJ1-3; D may be TRBD1 (6 bases). The CDR3 consists of 17 residues. The germline CDR1 and CDR2 sequences are SGDLS and YYNGEE. V lost 0 bases to trimming and J lost 0 bases, with 13 bases between them. In DNA, the CDR3 is TGTGCCAGCAGCGTAGAGGGACACCTAGACTCTGGAAACACCATATATTTT. This gives the protein CASSVEGHLDSGNTIYF.

A few counts support this clone. V gene TRBV25-1 combines with J gene TRBJ1-1, with unresolved D. V was trimmed by 7 bases and J by 1 base, leaving 10 bases between them. The CDR3 has 13 amino acids. Per the germline V gene, CDR1 is MGHDK and CDR2 is SYGVNS. The CDR3, as DNA: TGTGCCAGCATCCGGGAGCAGAACACTGAAGCTTTCTTT. This sequence encodes CASIREQNTEAFF.

The rearrangement links TRBV28 to TRBJ1-2; 7 bases are a match to TRBD1. The CDR3 extends over 14 amino acids. Germline trimming cut 4 bases from V and 4 bases from J; bases unmatched to any gene: 6. The V gene's germline CDR1 is MDHEN and CDR2 SYDVKM. CDR3: CASSSPTGPYGYTF. In nucleotides, the CDR3 is TGTGCCAGCAGTTCACCGACAGGGCCCTATGGCTACACCTTC.

The V call is TRBV18, the J call TRBJ1-2, with TRBD1 identical over 8 bases. The CDR3 contains 17 residues. With 2 bases clipped from V and 1 base from J, the junction kept 9 bases outside the gene matches. Germline CDR1 reads KGHSH; CDR2 reads LQKENI. CDR3 region: CASSPTTGANFNYGYTF. The CDR3 nucleotides are TGTGCCAGCTCACCAACGACAGGGGCTAATTTTAACTATGGCTACACCTTC.

This CDR3 reads CASSQDLAGGAETQYF. In nucleotides, the CDR3 is TGTGCCAGCAGCCAAGATTTGGCGGGGGGTGCAGAGACCCAGTACTTC. The chain combines TRBV4-2 with TRBJ2-5; the match to TRBD2 covers 8 bases. CDR1 is LGHNA and CDR2 is YNFKEQ in the germline V gene. V shed 0 bases and J 4 bases; nucleotides not matched to a gene: 7. The CDR3 is 16 residues long.

The chain is built from TRBV5-4 and TRBJ2-5, with D perhaps TRBD1 (5 bases). The CDR3 has 13 residues. Trimming took off 6 bases at V and 2 bases at J, with 11 bases between the two ends. Germline CDR1 is SGHNT and CDR2 is YYREEE (reference sequence). This CDR3 is CASKVGQQETQYF. The CDR3 region has the DNA TGTGCCAGCAAGGTAGGACAACAAGAGACCCAGTACTTC.

The J gene is TRBJ2-5, the V gene TRBV6-6; D might be TRBD2 (5 bases). Germline CDR1 MNHNY, CDR2 SVGAGI (reference sequence). The CDR3 runs 14 residues. V was trimmed by 0 bases and J by 9 bases, leaving 14 bases between them. This CDR3 reads CASSYSRADRAQYF. CDR3 DNA: TGTGCCAGCAGTTACTCGAGGGCAGACCGGGCCCAGTACTTC.

J is TRBJ2-3 and V is TRBV5-4; 10 bases line up with TRBD2. V was clipped by 4 bases and J by 4 bases; unmatched bases: 9. Looked up from germline, CDR1 is SGHNT and CDR2 is YYREEE (reference sequence). The CDR3 is 16 residues long. The CDR3 loop reads CASSGIIAGGADTQYF. The CDR3 DNA is TGTGCCAGCAGCGGGATCATAGCGGGGGGAGCAGATACGCAGTATTTT.

V and J are TRBV6-1 and TRBJ1-2; TRBD1 might be the D (5 bases). Trimming removed 5 bases at V and 4 bases at J, with 17 bases between. CDR3 length: 15 amino acids. The V gene's germline CDR1 is MNHNS and CDR2 SASEGT. CDR3 residues: CASSQDSQGVYGYTF. The CDR3 DNA reads TGTGCCAGCAGTCAAGATAGCCAGGGCGTCTATGGCTACACCTTC.

This chain uses TRBV4-1 with TRBJ1-5, with D maybe TRBD1 (5 bases). Germline V gives CDR1 MGHRA, CDR2 YSYEKL. V gave up 1 base and J gave up 7 bases, with 26 bases separating them. The CDR3 is made up of 19 amino acids. This CDR3 is CASSQGSSGRVLVGQPQHF. Written as DNA, the CDR3 is TGCGCCAGCAGCCAAGGCTCGTCAGGGAGGGTTTTAGTTGGACAGCCCCAGCATTTT.

In DNA form, the CDR3 reads TGTGCCAGCTCACCATCAAATCCCAACTATGGCTACACCTTC. Translated, it gives CASSPSNPNYGYTF. The V and J genes are TRBV18 and TRBJ1-2; D ambiguous. CDR3 length: 14 amino acids. The V gene lost 2 bases and the J gene lost 2 bases, with 9 bases spanning the gap. CDR1 and CDR2 (germline): KGHSH, LQKENI.

The chain joins TRBV6-1 to TRBJ2-1; a weak D match, TRBD1 (6 bases). There are 16 residues in the CDR3. V shed 2 bases and J shed 2 bases, with 13 bases lying between them. The germline V gene has CDR1 MNHNS and CDR2 SASEGT. Here the CDR3 DNA reads TGTGCCAGCAGTGAACCACAGGGTGTCCCCTACAATGAGCAGTTCTTC. Protein: CASSEPQGVPYNEQFF.

This clone was seen a handful of times. The rearrangement joins TRBV9 to TRBJ1-2, with D perhaps TRBD1 (5 bases). The CDR3 covers 15 residues. V was trimmed by 4 bases and J by 4 bases, leaving 17 bases between them. The germline V gene has CDR1 SGDLS and CDR2 YYNGEE. The CDR3 here is CASSPGGMEVYGYTF. The CDR3 DNA is TGTGCCAGCAGCCCCGGGGGGATGGAAGTCTATGGCTACACCTTC.

This clone has only one observation. V and J are TRBV11-2 and TRBJ2-7; D is unclear. Trimming stripped 5 bases from V and 0 bases from J, with 14 bases between. Germline values: CDR1 SGHAT, CDR2 FQNNGV. This CDR3 comprises 15 residues. The CDR3 is CASSPSLVDSYEQYF. The DNA of the CDR3 is TGTGCCAGCAGCCCCTCTTTAGTAGACTCCTACGAGCAGTACTTC.

This chain links TRBV10-2 with TRBJ2-7; TRBD2 matches at 11 bases. The CDR3 has 13 residues. CDR1 WSHSY and CDR2 SAAADI come from the germline V gene. V was pared by 7 bases and J by 3 bases, with 2 bases of the junction left unmatched. Written as DNA, the CDR3 is TGCGCCAGCAAAACTAGCGGGAGCTACGAGCAGTACTTC. Translating it yields CASKTSGSYEQYF.

The chain carries TRBV7-9 and TRBJ1-2; D gene unclear. The CDR3 runs 13 residues. V lost 9 bases and J 4 bases, leaving 15 bases between the germline ends. The V gene's germline CDR1 is SEHNR and CDR2 FQNEAQ (reference sequence). CDR3 nucleotide sequence: TGTGCCAGTGCAACCGGCGGCCGCTATGGCTACACCTTC. As protein: CASATGGRYGYTF.